Presented here are 29 T cell receptor beta chains from one specimen sequenced in a study of OX40 agonist ivuxolimab in advanced cancers. Profiled with immunoSEQ multiplex PCR; TCRdb holds only in-frame clones, not every one. The profile shows 73,000 or so clones, 84% of them singletons. The source material was CD4+ or CD8+ T cells sorted from blood, sampled in a trial of the OX40 agonist ivuxolimab. The receptor source for this set is an adult with an advanced solid tumor such as melanoma, head and neck, liver or kidney cancer.

The chain has TRBV7-2 and TRBJ2-3, with TRBD2 identical over 9 bases. The CDR3 is 16 residues long. Germline values: CDR1 SGHTA, CDR2 FQGNSA. The junction had 4 bases not matched to a gene; V was cut back by 3 bases and J by 0 bases. This chain's CDR3 is CASSFKTSGSTDTQYF. In DNA form, the CDR3 reads TGTGCCAGCAGCTTCAAGACTAGCGGTAGCACAGATACGCAGTATTTT.

CDR3: CASSRDTLNYGYTF. The CDR3 coding sequence is TGTGCCAGTAGCAGGGACACCCTTAACTATGGCTACACCTTC. The chain combines TRBV19 with TRBJ1-2; maybe TRBD1 (6 bases). Looked up from germline, CDR1 is LNHDA and CDR2 is SQIVND (reference sequence). Trimming pared 6 bases from V and 1 base from J, leaving 12 bases between. The CDR3 totals 14 residues.

The chain has TRBV7-9 and TRBJ1-2; possibly TRBD1 for D (6 bases). The length of the CDR3 is 12 residues. With 4 bases removed from V and 8 bases from J, the gap between germline ends came to 11 bases. From germline, CDR1 is SEHNR and CDR2 FQNEAQ (reference sequence). CDR3 coding DNA: TGTGCCAGCAGCTCAAACAGGGACGGCTACACCTTC. Translation gives CASSSNRDGYTF.

The gene calls are TRBV25-1 and TRBJ1-2; 9 bases line up with TRBD1. V lost 4 bases, J lost 7 bases, and 4 bases stayed unmatched. The CDR3 runs 13 residues. From germline, CDR1 is MGHDK and CDR2 SYGVNS. The CDR3 protein is CASSGTGGSGYTF. The DNA for the CDR3 is TGTGCCAGCAGTGGTACAGGGGGCTCTGGCTACACCTTC.

This clone was seen only a few times. CDR3 in amino acids: CASSPQTRTGYRNTIYF. The CDR3 DNA reads TGTGCCAGCAGCCCTCAGACCCGGACAGGGTATCGAAACACCATATATTTT. This rearrangement joins TRBV9 to TRBJ1-3; 8 nucleotides agree with TRBD1. CDR3 length: 17 residues. Germline lookup yields CDR1 SGDLS and CDR2 YYNGEE. V was pared by 4 bases and J by 5 bases, with 14 bases of the junction left unmatched. The full variable domain, its missing parts supplied by reference TRBV9 and TRBJ1-3, is DSGVTQTPKHLITATGQRVTLRCSPRSGDLSVYWYQQSLDQGLQFLIQYYNGEERAKGNILERFSAQQFPDLHSELNLSSLELGDSALYFCASSPQTRTGYRNTIYFGEGSWLTVV.

The gene calls are TRBV7-2 and TRBJ2-1; 8 nucleotides match TRBD2. The trim removed 5 bases at V and 0 bases at J, leaving 9 bases unmatched. Germline V gives CDR1 SGHTA, CDR2 FQGNSA. There are 17 residues in the CDR3. The CDR3, as DNA: TGTGCCAGCAGCCCCATTCGGAGCGGGAGCTCCTACAATGAGCAGTTCTTC. This translates into CASSPIRSGSSYNEQFF.

The rearrangement uses TRBV11-2 and TRBJ1-1; a possible D gene is TRBD1 (6 bases). This CDR3 contains 16 residues. V was trimmed by 2 bases and J by 2 bases, leaving 15 bases between them. Germline V gene sequence: CDR1 SGHAT, CDR2 FQNNGV. CDR3 protein: CASSLRVPGGNTEAFF. As DNA, the CDR3 is TGTGCCAGCAGCTTAAGAGTTCCGGGGGGCAACACTGAAGCTTTCTTT.

V is TRBV5-6 and J is TRBJ2-5; 10 nucleotides match TRBD1. J lost 4 bases, V lost 2 bases, and 2 bases had no gene match. CDR1 and CDR2 from the germline V gene are SGHDT and YYEEEE. CDR3 size: 14 residues. The CDR3: CASSFRDRGETQYF. CDR3 DNA: TGTGCCAGCAGCTTTCGGGACAGGGGAGAGACCCAGTACTTC.

This chain joins TRBV7-9 and TRBJ2-1; 9 bases align to TRBD1. The germline V gene has CDR1 SEHNR and CDR2 FQNEAQ (reference sequence). The CDR3 runs to 18 residues. V lost 1 base to trimming and J lost 7 bases; unmatched junction nucleotides: 14. DNA of the CDR3: TGTGCCAGCAGCTTAGGTTCGGTATTCAGGGACAGGGTTAATGAGCAGTTCTTC. It is translated as CASSLGSVFRDRVNEQFF. Together with reference TRBV7-9 and TRBJ2-1, the CDR3 gives the full variable domain: DTGVSQNPRHKITKRGQNVTFRCDPISEHNRLYWYRQTLGQGPEFLTYFQNEAQLEKSRLLSDRFSAERPKGSFSTLEIQRTEQGDSAMYLCASSLGSVFRDRVNEQFFGPGTRLTVL.

The rearrangement joins TRBV9 to TRBJ2-2, with D hard to call. CDR3 length equals 15 residues. The V end was cut by 0 bases, the J end by 0 bases, with 6 bases between. Germline V gene sequence: CDR1 SGDLS, CDR2 YYNGEE. CDR3 residues: CASSVGSSNTGELFF. The CDR3 region has the DNA TGTGCCAGCAGCGTAGGCAGCTCGAACACCGGGGAGCTGTTTTTT.

The chain links TRBV6-5 to TRBJ2-1; 8 bases match TRBD2. In germline, CDR1 is MNHEY, CDR2 SVGAGI. After removal of 8 bases from V and 13 bases from J, the junction contained 7 bases not matched to a gene. This CDR3 has 11 residues. The CDR3 DNA reads TGTGCCAGCGGGAAGCGGGAGTTCCAGTTCTTC. This gives the protein CASGKREFQFF.

The chain uses TRBV6-6 and TRBJ1-1; unclear D gene. V gave up 2 bases and J gave up 4 bases, with 8 bases separating them. The CDR3 spans 13 residues. Germline values: CDR1 MNHNY, CDR2 SVGAGI (reference sequence). Written as DNA, the CDR3 is TGTGCCAGCAGTTACGGGGAAAGCACTGAAGCTTTCTTT. Its translation: CASSYGESTEAFF.

This clone was picked up a small number of times. The chain joins TRBV4-1 to TRBJ2-1, with TRBD1 matching over 7 bases. Germline values: CDR1 MGHRA, CDR2 YSYEKL. The V segment lost 4 bases and the J segment 4 bases; nucleotides outside the gene matches: 4. The CDR3 contains 14 residues. The CDR3 DNA reads TGCGCCAGCAGCCGTGGACAGGATTACAATGAGCAGTTCTTC. Protein sequence: CASSRGQDYNEQFF.

V is TRBV5-1 and J is TRBJ2-7; 7 positions match TRBD1. V gave up 2 bases and J gave up 7 bases; unmatched junction bases: 9. The CDR3 length is 14 residues. The germline CDR1 and CDR2 sequences are SGHRS and YFSETQ. CDR3 in DNA: TGCGCCAGCAGCTTAAGACAGGGTGCGGTTGAGCAGTACTTC. It is translated as CASSLRQGAVEQYF.

This rearrangement joins TRBV5-1 to TRBJ1-1; a possible D gene is TRBD1 (5 bases). The CDR3 runs 14 residues. Germline CDR1 and CDR2: SGHRS and YFSETQ. V lost 3 bases and J 0 bases, leaving 9 bases between the germline ends. CDR3 sequence reads: CASSSTELNTEAFF. The CDR3 region has the DNA TGCGCCAGCAGCTCGACAGAACTGAACACTGAAGCTTTCTTT.

V gene TRBV30 combines with J gene TRBJ1-5, with a possible D match to TRBD1 (6 bases). This CDR3 is 14 amino acids long. V lost 0 bases and J 7 bases, leaving 13 bases between the germline ends. Germline V lookup: CDR1 GTSNPN, CDR2 SVGIG (reference sequence). CDR3: CAWSVSGVSQPQHF. DNA for the CDR3: TGTGCCTGGAGTGTATCAGGGGTGAGCCAGCCCCAGCATTTT.

This chain uses TRBV5-4 with TRBJ2-2; 9 positions match TRBD2. The CDR3 loop spans 17 amino acids. The J segment lost 7 bases and the V segment lost 4 bases, leaving 14 bases of the junction unmatched. Germline-derived CDR1 and CDR2 are SGHNT and YYREEE (reference sequence). As DNA, the CDR3 is TGTGCCAGCAGCCTGGGCGGGGGGGCCTTTGGCGGCGGGGAGCTGTTTTTT. Its translation: CASSLGGGAFGGGELFF.

The chain employs TRBV6-1 and TRBJ1-5; D is uncertain. Between the trimmed V and J ends, which lost 2 bases and 6 bases, there was a span of 2 bases. This CDR3 spans 11 amino acids. CDR1 and CDR2 from the germline V gene are MNHNS and SASEGT. Here the CDR3 reads CASSESQPQHF. Written as DNA, the CDR3 is TGTGCCAGCAGTGAAAGTCAGCCCCAGCATTTT.

The genes are TRBV7-9 and TRBJ2-5; D gene uncertain. CDR3 length: 14 residues. Germline loops: CDR1 SEHNR, CDR2 FQNEAQ (reference sequence). Trimming shortened V by 4 bases and J by 2 bases, and 11 bases separated the two germline ends. The CDR3 DNA sequence: TGTGCCAGCAGCTCAAAGGAGTTTCAAGAGACCCAGTACTTC. This encodes CASSSKEFQETQYF.

The chain couples TRBV6-5 to TRBJ2-2; D not resolved. The CDR3 is made up of 13 amino acids. CDR1 and CDR2 (germline): MNHEY, SVGAGI. V dropped 0 bases and J dropped 5 bases, with 4 bases sitting between them. This CDR3 is CASSYSFTGELFF. The CDR3 DNA reads as TGTGCCAGCAGTTACTCGTTTACCGGGGAGCTGTTTTTT.

The chain links TRBV11-3 to TRBJ2-7; 11 nucleotides align to TRBD1. The V gene's germline CDR1 is SGHNT and CDR2 YENEEA. The trim removed 5 bases at V and 2 bases at J, leaving 5 bases unmatched. The CDR3 spans 15 residues. The CDR3 here is CASSDTGQGAYEQYF. The CDR3 nucleotides are TGTGCCAGCAGCGACACGGGACAGGGGGCCTACGAGCAGTACTTC. Looking up the rest from reference TRBV11-3 and TRBJ2-7 gives the full variable domain: EAGVVQSPRYKIIEKKQPVAFWCNPISGHNTLYWYLQNLGQGPELLIRYENEEAVDDSQLPKDRFSAERLKGVDSTLKIQPAELGDSAVYLCASSDTGQGAYEQYFGPGTRLTVT.

The rearrangement links TRBV7-2 to TRBJ2-1; D not resolved. V shed 8 bases and J shed 0 bases, with 8 bases lying between them. The CDR3 totals 13 residues. Germline lookup yields CDR1 SGHTA and CDR2 FQGNSA. The CDR3 sequence is CASLSDSYNEQFF. CDR3 bases: TGTGCCAGCCTCTCTGACTCCTACAATGAGCAGTTCTTC. The full variable domain, completed using reference TRBV7-2 and TRBJ2-1, is GAGVSQSPSNKVTEKGKDVELRCDPISGHTALYWYRQSLGQGLEFLIYFQGNSAPDKSGLPSDRFSAERTGGSVSTLTIQRTQQEDSAVYLCASLSDSYNEQFFGPGTRLTVL.

The chain couples TRBV28 to TRBJ1-5, with 8 bases lining up with TRBD1. The CDR3 is made up of 17 amino acids. V lost 1 base and J lost 1; bases outside the gene matches: 6. CDR1 and CDR2 from the germline V gene are MDHEN and SYDVKM. CDR3 nucleotide sequence: TGTGCCAGCAGTTTATACGGACAGGGAAGCAGCAATCAGCCCCAGCATTTT. Its translation is CASSLYGQGSSNQPQHF.

V and J are TRBV7-3 and TRBJ2-3; TRBD2 matches at 8 bases. The V and J ends lost 5 bases and 4 bases, in that order; junction bases with no gene match: 5. Germline V gives CDR1 SGHTA, CDR2 FQGTGA. The CDR3 spans 14 residues. This chain's CDR3 is CASSPGLAADTQYF. The CDR3 DNA reads TGTGCCAGCAGCCCTGGACTAGCCGCAGATACGCAGTATTTT.

This chain uses TRBV7-2 with TRBJ1-1; D not certain. V lost 5 bases, J lost 1 base, and 11 bases lay in between. Germline V CDR1 and CDR2: SGHTA, FQGNSA. This CDR3 contains 14 residues. The DNA for the CDR3 is TGTGCCAGCAGCCACAGTAGGTCGAACACTGAAGCTTTCTTT. Translation gives CASSHSRSNTEAFF.

DNA for the CDR3: TGTGCCAGCAGGTCTCGGGGGAGGACTAATGAAAAACTGTTTTTT. As protein: CASRSRGRTNEKLFF. The rearrangement links TRBV6-1 to TRBJ1-4; maybe TRBD1 (5 bases). CDR3 length: 15 residues. CDR1 is MNHNS, CDR2 SASEGT, per germline. Between the trimmed V and J ends, which lost 6 bases and 2 bases, there was a span of 13 bases.

This chain connects TRBV19 to TRBJ1-2; 7 bases line up with TRBD1. After removal of 3 bases from V and 3 bases from J, the junction contained 7 bases not matched to a gene. The germline CDR1 and CDR2 sequences are LNHDA and SQIVND (reference sequence). CDR3 length equals 15 residues. The CDR3: CASSMSDRVHYGYTF. The DNA for the CDR3 is TGTGCCAGTAGTATGAGTGACAGGGTCCACTATGGCTACACCTTC.

This clone came up once. The rearrangement joins TRBV28 to TRBJ1-2, with D possibly matching TRBD1 (5 bases). The CDR3 extends over 12 amino acids. V was pared by 9 bases and J by 2 bases, with 10 bases between. Per germline, CDR1 MDHEN and CDR2 SYDVKM. DNA of the CDR3: TGTGCCAGTACAGGAACGAACTATGGCTACACCTTC. Residues: CASTGTNYGYTF.

This clone appeared a few times. The chain has TRBV19 and TRBJ2-4; TRBD1 matches 9 bases. V gave up 5 bases and J gave up 0 bases; unmatched junction bases: 5. Germline V lookup: CDR1 LNHDA, CDR2 SQIVND (reference sequence). The CDR3 is 16 amino acids. This CDR3 is CASSPGQGLAKNIQYF. The CDR3 nucleotides are TGTGCCAGTAGTCCCGGACAGGGGCTAGCCAAAAACATTCAGTACTTC.